There are a few counts of the clone carrying this T cell receptor beta chain. Its matching antigen is unknown. The record originates from a study of brain T cells in children with intractable seizures. Study-level points and caveats: Absence of clones before surgery may stem from lower sequencing depth.

V lost 2 bases and J lost 7, with 17 bases in between. This CDR3 has 15 amino acids. Germline V gene lookup returns CDR1 MNHEY and CDR2 SVGAGI. Time point in this sample: blood from clinic visit 5 months post-surgery; TSC patient then seizure free. Clones were sequenced by immunoSEQ multiplex PCR, and TCRdb holds only the in-frame ones, with some missing. The table has about 350,000 clones, 93% seen once. The specimen was peripheral blood, collected about 5 months after surgery. The sequence came from a boy less than two years old with tuberous sclerosis and intractable seizures. The chain couples TRBV6-5 to TRBJ1-2, with a tentative D call TRBD1 (5 bases). The CDR3 loop is CASSYDGSSGSGYTF. Here the CDR3 DNA reads TGTGCCAGCAGTTACGACGGTTCCTCAGGGTCTGGCTACACCTTC.